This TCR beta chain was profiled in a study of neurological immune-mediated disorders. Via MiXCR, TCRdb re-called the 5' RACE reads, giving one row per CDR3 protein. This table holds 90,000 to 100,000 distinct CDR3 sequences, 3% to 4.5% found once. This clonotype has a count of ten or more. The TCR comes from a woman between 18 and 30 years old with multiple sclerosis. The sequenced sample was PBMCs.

This chain's CDR3 is CASSFGPQETQYF. CDR3 nucleotides: TGCGCCAGCAGCTTCGGGCCCCAAGAGACCCAGTACTTC. The chain is built from TRBV5-1 and TRBJ2-5; D is unclear. V was cut by 2 bases and J by 1 base, with 6 bases left in between. Per germline, CDR1 SGHRS and CDR2 YFSETQ. This CDR3 spans 13 amino acids.